The present T cell receptor beta chain was sequenced within a study of T cells after yellow fever vaccination. This clonotype was observed at least ten times. The CDR3 sequence is 16 residues long. Trimming cost V 2 bases and J 2 bases, with 10 bases left between them. The germline CDR1 and CDR2 sequences are MDHEN and SYDVKM. Each CDR3 protein gets one entry after TCRdb re-called the 5' RACE reads with MiXCR. Found here are about 58,000 distinct CDR3 sequences, roughly 6.9% of them singletons; the top ten hold 30% to 40%. The sequence was obtained from a man aged 18 to 35 who received the YFV17D yellow fever vaccine. The rearrangement links TRBV28 to TRBJ2-6, with D unclear. This specimen was CD8+ T cells sorted from PBMCs, taken on the day of the first yellow fever vaccination. The CDR3 here is CASSLGSPAGANVLTF. The CDR3, as DNA: TGTGCCAGCAGTTTAGGGTCCCCGGCTGGGGCCAACGTCCTGACTTTC.